The sequence of this T cell receptor beta chain was determined in a study of high-grade serous ovarian cancer treatment subgroups (dated by TCRdb to the early 2020s). Broadly, across the study: Sequencing yielded a mean of roughly 14,000 reads and approximately 7,000 unique TCR beta rearrangements per sample. The approximately 30-patient cohort included some ten patients with no residual disease after primary surgery (R0), some ten excellent NACT responders, and some ten poor NACT responders. TCR beta repertoires were profiled in patients with high-grade serous ovarian cancer who were grouped, under a laparoscopic triage algorithm, by complete gross resection or by neoadjuvant chemotherapy response. One primary tumor sample and two metastatic tumor samples were contributed by each patient, so that about a hundred samples were obtained in total. The full study reports these points: TCR repertoire analyses were focused on CDR3, and CDR1 and CDR2 were not analyzed. Repertoire similarity ranging from roughly 0.11 to 0.85 was observed between tumors from the same patient, whereas almost no similarity was observed between different patients. TCR clonal relatedness was found to be positively correlated with neoantigen level and, by trend, with copy number variation and mutation load derived from whole-genome sequencing. Because bulk tumor TCR sequencing provided no spatial information, insight into HGSC tumor complexity and diversity was limited.

Comments on this clone: The antigen this receptor binds is unknown. No much larger clone is present one base from it, and per-base qualities are unavailable.

High-throughput TCR profiling via ImmunoSEQ was performed on the approximately 90 tumor samples. Concerning the study's data processing: Repertoire diversity metrics included richness (unique productive sequences), clonality, evenness and relatedness; Bhattacharyya coefficient assessed similarity between samples. Conclusions stayed consistent in a sensitivity analysis that left out TCRs with fewer than two reads. TCRdb mirrors the immuneACCESS table, restricted to in-frame sequences. Some clones are absent from its copies; in checked studies, under half trace to an unresolved V gene, and the reason for the others is unknown. D and trimming come from the DNA, and the V and J calls and clone size come from that table. The sample includes 6,000 to 7,000 clones, with 70% to 80% observed a single time. 8% to 13% of the sample belongs to the ten largest clones. V is clipped by 5 bases and J by 7 bases, and the sequence between their germline boundaries is 14 bases long. Spanning cysteine to phenylalanine, the CDR3 consists of 13 amino acids. The only DNA kept is the CDR3, 39 bases in frame from the first base. For CDR1 and CDR2, the germline V gene (reference sequence) lists GTSNPN and SVGIG.

The tumor samples were collected prior to definitive surgery or chemotherapy. The MD Anderson Biospecimen Extraction Resource handled genomic DNA extraction, while the MD Anderson Cancer Genomics Laboratory carried out the TCR sequencing. This sequence was found in a human donor with high-grade serous ovarian cancer. The sample comprised tumor tissue. This chain is built from TRBV30 and TRBJ1-4; no D gene is confidently identified. For the CDR3, the sequence is CAWEEGIGEKLFF. The DNA reads TGTGCCTGGGAGGAGGGTATCGGTGAAAAACTGTTTTTT. With all but the CDR3 taken from the reference TRBV30 and TRBJ1-4 genes, the full variable domain is: SQTIHQWPATLVQPVGSPLSLECTVEGTSNPNLYWYRQAAGRGLQLLFYSVGIGQISSEVPQNLSASRPQDRQFILSSKKLLLSDSGFYLCAWEEGIGEKLFFGSGTQLSVL.